This entry features one T cell receptor beta chain sequence. Its antigen is currently not known. Base-call qualities are not available, and no considerably larger clone is one nucleotide away. From the cysteine up to the phenylalanine, the CDR3 has a length of 14 residues. Just CDR3 DNA is preserved here, 42 bases in frame from base 1. CDR1 and CDR2 are drawn from the germline V gene (reference sequence): LNHDA, SQIVND. The junction shows trimming of 3 bases on V and 1 base on J, plus 9 bases between the germline ends. Library prep was done by the immunoSEQ multiplex PCR assay. The multiplex PCR relied on a mix of 60 forward primers for TCR Vbeta segments and 13 reverse primers for TCR Jbeta segments. A multiplex PCR assay on genomic DNA amplified the CDR3 region of rearranged TCR beta genes. On the Illumina HiSeq System, the amplified TCR beta libraries were sequenced as 87-base-pair reads. On the authors' methods: A later analysis tallied about 77 million unique TCR beta chains across the 660 or so repertoires, and approximately 11 million of those chains were shared by two or more donors. To remove PCR and sequencing errors, raw reads were error-corrected and collapsed into unique sequences using a nearest-neighbor algorithm that merged closely related sequences. V, D and J gene segments were assigned by aligning CDR3 sequences to IMGT reference sequences. For a sequence to be retained, a match of at least six nucleotides to both a V gene segment and a J gene segment was required. A rearrangement counted as productive if the CDR3 had no stop codons and remained in frame with V and J, and every other rearrangement counted as non-productive. Following IMGT convention, CDR3 was defined as the stretch from the second conserved V-encoded cysteine to the conserved J-encoded phenylalanine. Sequences without an unambiguous match to a single V gene segment were excluded from the earlier analysis of a few hundred of the donors. In an earlier analysis of some 590 of the donors, V segments were called functional above 56.7% productive rearrangements and were called segregating when the between-donor standard deviation exceeded 5%. To diagnose cytomegalovirus status from the catalog of TCR beta chain sequences, a statistical classification framework was built. In a later analysis, V and J genes were assigned by comparing TCR nucleotide sequences against IMGT/GENE-DB human TR gene sequences. A later analysis assigned CDR3 sequences and most-parsimonious VDJ recombination scenarios with the TCRdist pipeline. In a later analysis, each TCR beta chain was defined by its CDR3 amino acid sequence together with its V-gene family, and reads without a unique V-gene family were excluded. A later analysis removed nearly 600 highly shared, low-generation-probability nucleotide sequences to deal with suspected cross-contamination and a sequencing artifact. For each public chain, a later analysis derived a clonal expansion index from normalized ranks of inferred template counts within each repertoire. In a later analysis, generation probabilities were computed with a VDJ recombination model fitted to out-of-frame rearrangements, and the resulting probabilities were checked against IGoR. In a later analysis, hypergeometric tests were used to score TCR-TCR, TCR-HLA and TCR-CMV co-occurrence, with a repertoire-size bias correction applied to TCR pairs. To estimate false discovery rates, a later analysis permuted the HLA or CMV assignments 20 times. In a later analysis, co-occurring TCRs were grouped using DBSCAN, with TCRdist sequence similarity added in when clustering inside HLA-allele-positive subsets. Repertoires with fewer than 30,000 or more than 120,000 public chains, plus five repertoires with anomalous nucleotide sharing, were excluded from co-occurrence clustering. TCRdb limited this immuneACCESS table to in-frame rearrangements with V and J called. A share of clones is missing; checked studies link under half to unresolved V genes, and the rest is unexplained. The V and J calls and clone size come from that table; D and trimming were worked out from the DNA. In this sample the table shows roughly 120,000 clones, more than 60% of which occur a single time. The ten largest clones represent 2.5% to 3.5% of the sample.

This specimen comes from a study of cytomegalovirus exposure and HLA in healthy donors (dated by TCRdb to between 2016 and 2019). With respect to the entire study: An earlier analysis of under 600 of the donors reported 250 to 300 Gb of sequence data and approximately 110 million unique TCR beta sequences from 150 million to 200 million T cells. An early release covering 500 to 750 HLA-typed donors comprised about 310 gigabases of sequencing data and tens of millions of unique TCR sequences. The genetic ancestry cluster associated with self-reported Caucasian donors included over 80% of the roughly 410 genotyped donors. The study aimed to test whether signatures of past pathogen exposure could be identified by cataloging public T cell receptors. The study used immunosequencing to profile the T cell repertoires of approximately 650 subjects and linked those repertoires to cytomegalovirus serostatus. A separate validation cohort of 90 to 150 different subjects was used in addition to the 666-subject first cohort. High-throughput TCR immunosequencing, statistical association of individual TCRs with disease status, and machine learning were combined to predict cytomegalovirus infection status. In a later analysis, previously published TCR beta repertoires from 500 to 750 donors were re-analyzed and high-resolution HLA genotyping was added so that TCR occurrence patterns could be studied. The later analysis used no new phenotypic data to find candidate immune exposures, relying instead on TCR beta sequences and their occurrence across donors. An earlier analysis of several hundred of the donors applied high-throughput TCR beta sequencing to assess whether each TCR beta V gene segment acted as functional or pseudogenic. Alongside the repertoire data, information on donor age, sex, ethnicity and CMV serostatus was compiled. Genome-wide SNP genotypes for about 65% of the 666 donors were used in a later genetic analysis, which treated that subset as a discovery cohort. Every repertoire in the discovery cohort had been generated on one and the same sequencing platform. HLA typing covered class I and class II loci at four-digit resolution. Typing coverage differed by locus: A, B, C, DRB1 and DQB1 were typed in roughly 629-630 donors, DQA1 in about 550, DPA1 in some 600, and DPB1 in 400 to 480. Four or five DR-DQ haplotypes were handled as single units for association and clustering because linkage in the cohort was strong. Among roughly 400 genotyped donors of the cohort, an average of roughly 230,000 unique TCR beta nucleotide sequences was sequenced per donor, of which about 18% were non-productive. Findings and caveats that apply to the study as a whole: In a later analysis, HLA-associated TCR beta chains were found to be more clonally expanded and to have lower generation probabilities than equally common non-associated chains. According to a later analysis, TCR association rates differed among HLA loci, with DRB1 alleles showing the most associated TCRs and HLA-C alleles showing the fewest. According to a later analysis, parvovirus B19, influenza, CMV and Epstein-Barr virus appeared linked to several top co-occurrence clusters. A later genetic analysis associated a missense DCLRE1C variant with V-gene and J-gene trimming of TCR beta chains, and an independent cohort replicated the association. A cluster of highly shared sequence variants was judged likely to be a technical artifact of the sequencing pipeline. Most TCR sequences were observed very rarely across donors, whereas some public TCRs were present in many individuals. A later analysis associated 16,951 TCR beta sequences with specific HLA alleles at a false discovery rate of 0.05. Because the 87-base-pair reads could not distinguish some IMGT-functional V segments, including TRBV6-2 and TRBV6-3, those segments were excluded. HLA typing was unavailable for some donors at each locus, so association tests used only the typed subset. In vitro tests confirmed that a few of the cytomegalovirus-associated TCR beta chains recognize cytomegalovirus antigens. Presence/absence analyses assumed roughly uniform sequencing depth across donors, an assumption that may not hold. The study listed approximately 150 TCR beta chains as associated with cytomegalovirus. A further reported finding was that TCR beta sequences accurately predicted the HLA-A and HLA-B alleles for most subjects in the first cohort. In both the original and validation cohorts, the classifier was reported to diagnose cytomegalovirus status with high specificity and sensitivity. Strong co-occurrence of HLA alleles, especially DR and DQ, made assigning TCR associations to individual alleles difficult. Linkage disequilibrium might explain the correlated functional status among segregating V segments, but an unknown experimental factor could not be excluded. Broadly in line with IMGT annotations, most TCR beta V segments showed up in productive rearrangements about 87% or about 30% of the time in an earlier analysis of roughly 590 of the donors. This cohort had only TCR beta chains sequenced, and the lack of alpha or paired-chain data limited which features could be detected. The authors suggested that the approach could potentially be generalized to other disease states and immunological phenotypes. Immune exposure information for the cohort was limited to CMV serostatus. Fewer than 20 rarely observed V segments, including chromosome 9 orphons, were excluded from the earlier analysis of a few hundred of the donors because counts were too low. In a later analysis, most CMV-associated TCR beta chains were found to appear HLA-restricted, with HLA associations seemingly driven largely by CMV exposure. In a later genetic analysis, fewer N-insertions in productive TCRs were reported among donors in an Asian-associated ancestry cluster than the approximately 710-donor mean.

In total, just over 650 healthy bone marrow donors made up the cohort. At the time of sampling, every cohort member was nominally healthy, though immune exposures that went unrecorded were likely present. The donor was CMV seropositive and belonged to the group of about 290 seropositive cohort members. A peripheral blood sample was collected from each donor, and TCR beta sequencing was performed on peripheral blood mononuclear cells. The Qiagen DNeasy Blood Extraction Kit was used to extract genomic DNA from the blood cell samples. Recombination joined TRBV19 with TRBJ1-1; 6 matching bases give a weak D call of TRBD1. The source is a woman aged 40 to 50 in good health and CMV-seropositive. Specimen: PBMCs. CDR3 sequence: CASSIGTTNTEAFF. The nucleotide sequence reads TGTGCCAGTAGTATTGGGACAACGAACACTGAAGCTTTCTTT.